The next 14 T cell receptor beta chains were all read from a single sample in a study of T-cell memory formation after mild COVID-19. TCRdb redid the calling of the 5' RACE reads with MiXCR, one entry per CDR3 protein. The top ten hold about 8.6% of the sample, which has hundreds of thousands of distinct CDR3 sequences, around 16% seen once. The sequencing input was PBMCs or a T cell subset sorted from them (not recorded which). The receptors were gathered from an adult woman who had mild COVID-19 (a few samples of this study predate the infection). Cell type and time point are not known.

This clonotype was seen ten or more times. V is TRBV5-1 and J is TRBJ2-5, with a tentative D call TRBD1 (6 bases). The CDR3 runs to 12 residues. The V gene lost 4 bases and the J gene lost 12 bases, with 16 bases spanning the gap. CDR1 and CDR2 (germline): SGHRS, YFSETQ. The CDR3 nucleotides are TGCGCCAGCAGCCCGGCGTGGGACATAGAGTACTTC. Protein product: CASSPAWDIEYF. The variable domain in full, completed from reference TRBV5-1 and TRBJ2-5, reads KAGVTQTPRYLIKTRGQQVTLSCSPISGHRSVSWYQQTPGQGLQFLFEYFSETQRNKGNFPGRFSGRQFSNSRSEMNVSTLELGDSALYLCASSPAWDIEYFGPGTRLLVL.

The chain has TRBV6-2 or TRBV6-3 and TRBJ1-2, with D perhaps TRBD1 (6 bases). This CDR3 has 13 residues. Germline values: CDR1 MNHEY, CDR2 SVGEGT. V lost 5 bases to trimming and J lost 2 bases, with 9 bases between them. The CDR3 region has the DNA TGTGCCAGCAGTAAACAGGGAAACTATGGCTACACCTTC. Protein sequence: CASSKQGNYGYTF.

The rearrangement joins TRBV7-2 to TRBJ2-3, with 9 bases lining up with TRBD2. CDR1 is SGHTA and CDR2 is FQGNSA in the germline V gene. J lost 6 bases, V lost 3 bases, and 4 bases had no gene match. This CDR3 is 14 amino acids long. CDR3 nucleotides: TGTGCCAGCAGCTTCGGGACTAGCCCCGATACGCAGTATTTT. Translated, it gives CASSFGTSPDTQYF.

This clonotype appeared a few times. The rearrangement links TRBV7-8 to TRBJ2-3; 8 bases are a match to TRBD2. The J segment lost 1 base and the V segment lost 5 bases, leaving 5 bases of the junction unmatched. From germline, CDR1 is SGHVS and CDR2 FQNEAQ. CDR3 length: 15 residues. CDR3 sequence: CASSLSGGRTDTQYF. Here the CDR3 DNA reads TGTGCCAGCAGCCTCAGCGGGGGCCGCACAGATACGCAGTATTTT.

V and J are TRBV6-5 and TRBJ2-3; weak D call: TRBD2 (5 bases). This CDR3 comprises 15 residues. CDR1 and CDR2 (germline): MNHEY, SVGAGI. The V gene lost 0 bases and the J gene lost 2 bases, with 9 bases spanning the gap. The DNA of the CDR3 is TGTGCCAGCAGTTACTCTCCGGGGTTCACAGATACGCAGTATTTT. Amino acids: CASSYSPGFTDTQYF.

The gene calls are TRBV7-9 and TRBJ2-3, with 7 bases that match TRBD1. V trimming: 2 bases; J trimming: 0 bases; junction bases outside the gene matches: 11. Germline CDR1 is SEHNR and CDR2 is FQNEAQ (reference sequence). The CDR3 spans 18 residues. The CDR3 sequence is CASSLRGPRQASTDTQYF. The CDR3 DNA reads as TGTGCCAGCAGCTTAAGGGGGCCCAGACAGGCGAGCACAGATACGCAGTATTTT.

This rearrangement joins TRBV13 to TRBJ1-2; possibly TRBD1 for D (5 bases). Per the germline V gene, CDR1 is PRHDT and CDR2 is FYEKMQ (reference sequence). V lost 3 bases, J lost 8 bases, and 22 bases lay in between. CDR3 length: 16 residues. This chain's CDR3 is CASSLKVGEGVDGYTF. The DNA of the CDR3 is TGTGCCAGCAGCTTGAAGGTGGGGGAGGGCGTTGACGGCTACACCTTC.

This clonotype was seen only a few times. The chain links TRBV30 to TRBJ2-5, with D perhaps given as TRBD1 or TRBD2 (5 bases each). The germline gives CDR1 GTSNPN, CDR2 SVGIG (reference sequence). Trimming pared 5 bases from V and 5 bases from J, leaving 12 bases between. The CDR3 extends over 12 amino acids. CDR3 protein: CAWSGRKETQYF. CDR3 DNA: TGTGCCTGGTCGGGGCGAAAGGAGACCCAGTACTTC.

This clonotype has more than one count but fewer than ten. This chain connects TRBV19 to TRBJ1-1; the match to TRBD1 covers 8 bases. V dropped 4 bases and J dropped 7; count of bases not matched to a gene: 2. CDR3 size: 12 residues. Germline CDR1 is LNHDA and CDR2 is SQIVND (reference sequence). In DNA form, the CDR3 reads TGTGCCAGTAGTAAAGACAGGGGTGAAGCTTTCTTT. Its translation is CASSKDRGEAFF.

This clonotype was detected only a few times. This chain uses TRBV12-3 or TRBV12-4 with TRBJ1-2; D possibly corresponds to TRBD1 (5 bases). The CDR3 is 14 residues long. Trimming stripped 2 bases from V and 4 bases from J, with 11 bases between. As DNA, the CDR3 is TGTGCCAGCAGTTTATCTTTGACAGCCTATGGCTACACCTTC. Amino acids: CASSLSLTAYGYTF.

CDR3 in amino acids: CASSQSGGAFQFF. The DNA of the CDR3 is TGTGCCAGCAGCCAGTCGGGGGGGGCCTTTCAGTTCTTC. V and J are TRBV3-1 and TRBJ2-1, with 8 bases aligning to TRBD2. CDR1 and CDR2 (germline): LGHDT, YNNKEL (reference sequence). This CDR3 has 13 amino acids. V shed 3 bases, J shed 13 bases, and the junction held 8 bases outside the gene matches.

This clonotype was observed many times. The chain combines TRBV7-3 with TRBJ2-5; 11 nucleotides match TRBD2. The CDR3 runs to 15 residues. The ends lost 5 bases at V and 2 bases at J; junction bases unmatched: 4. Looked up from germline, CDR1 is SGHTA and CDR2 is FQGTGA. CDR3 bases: TGTGCCAGCAGCCCCGGGACTAGCGGACAAGAGACCCAGTACTTC. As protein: CASSPGTSGQETQYF.

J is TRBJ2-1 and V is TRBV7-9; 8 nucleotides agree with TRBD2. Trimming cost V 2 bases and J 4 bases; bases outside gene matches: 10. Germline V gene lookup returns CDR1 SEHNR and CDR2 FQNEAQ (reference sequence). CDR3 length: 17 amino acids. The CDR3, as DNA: TGTGCCAGCAGCTTACTTCGTAGCGGGGACGATTACAATGAGCAGTTCTTC. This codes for CASSLLRSGDDYNEQFF.

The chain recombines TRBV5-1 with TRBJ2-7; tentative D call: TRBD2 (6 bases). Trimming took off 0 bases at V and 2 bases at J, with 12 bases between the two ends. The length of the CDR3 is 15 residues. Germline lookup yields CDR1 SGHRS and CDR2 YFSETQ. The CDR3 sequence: CASSLAVAGTYEQYF. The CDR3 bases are TGCGCCAGCAGCTTGGCCGTTGCGGGAACCTACGAGCAGTACTTC.